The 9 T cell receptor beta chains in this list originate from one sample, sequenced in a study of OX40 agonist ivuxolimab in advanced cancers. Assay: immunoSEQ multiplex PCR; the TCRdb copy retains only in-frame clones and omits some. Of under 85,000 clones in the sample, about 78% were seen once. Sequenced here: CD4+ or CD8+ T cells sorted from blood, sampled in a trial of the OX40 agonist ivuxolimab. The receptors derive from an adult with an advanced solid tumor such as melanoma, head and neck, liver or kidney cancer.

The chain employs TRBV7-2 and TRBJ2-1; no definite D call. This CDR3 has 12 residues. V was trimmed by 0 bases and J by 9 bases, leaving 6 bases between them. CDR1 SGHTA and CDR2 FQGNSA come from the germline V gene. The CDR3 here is CASSLANVEQFF. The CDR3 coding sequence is TGTGCCAGCAGCTTAGCAAACGTTGAGCAGTTCTTC.

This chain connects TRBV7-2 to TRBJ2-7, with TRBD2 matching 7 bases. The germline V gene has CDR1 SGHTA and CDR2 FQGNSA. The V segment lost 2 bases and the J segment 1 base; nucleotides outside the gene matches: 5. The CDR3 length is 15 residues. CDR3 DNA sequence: TGTGCCAGCAGCTTAAGCTGGGGAGGGTCCTACGAGCAGTACTTC. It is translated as CASSLSWGGSYEQYF. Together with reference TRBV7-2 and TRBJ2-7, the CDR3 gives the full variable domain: GAGVSQSPSNKVTEKGKDVELRCDPISGHTALYWYRQSLGQGLEFLIYFQGNSAPDKSGLPSDRFSAERTGGSVSTLTIQRTQQEDSAVYLCASSLSWGGSYEQYFGPGTRLTVT.

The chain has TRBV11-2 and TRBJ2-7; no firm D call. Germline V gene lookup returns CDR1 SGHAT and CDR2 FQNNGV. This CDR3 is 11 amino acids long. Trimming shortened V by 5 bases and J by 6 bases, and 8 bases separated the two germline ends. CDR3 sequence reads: CASSPPGEQYF. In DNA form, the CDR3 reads TGTGCCAGCAGCCCACCCGGCGAGCAGTACTTC.

Here the CDR3 reads CASSIGSGIPDTQYF. Here the CDR3 DNA reads TGTGCCAGTAGTATAGGATCAGGGATCCCAGATACGCAGTATTTT. The gene calls are TRBV19 and TRBJ2-3; a weak D match, TRBD1 (5 bases). The length of the CDR3 is 15 residues. V lost 1 base to trimming and J lost 4 bases, with 12 bases between them. Per the germline V gene, CDR1 is LNHDA and CDR2 is SQIVND (reference sequence).

The DNA of the CDR3 is TGTGCCAGCAGCTTTCAGGCGACCCAGTACTTC. This encodes CASSFQATQYF. This rearrangement joins TRBV11-2 to TRBJ2-5, with D uncertain. Looked up from germline, CDR1 is SGHAT and CDR2 is FQNNGV. There are 11 residues in the CDR3. V was shortened by 3 bases and J by 7 bases, with 6 bases between the two germline ends.

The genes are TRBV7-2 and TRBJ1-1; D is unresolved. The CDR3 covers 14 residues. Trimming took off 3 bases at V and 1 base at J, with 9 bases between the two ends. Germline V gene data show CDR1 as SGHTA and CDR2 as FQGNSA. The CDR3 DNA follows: TGTGCCAGCAGCTTTGGACTGACGAACACTGAAGCTTTCTTT. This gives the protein CASSFGLTNTEAFF. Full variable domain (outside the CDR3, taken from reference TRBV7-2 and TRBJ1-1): GAGVSQSPSNKVTEKGKDVELRCDPISGHTALYWYRQSLGQGLEFLIYFQGNSAPDKSGLPSDRFSAERTGGSVSTLTIQRTQQEDSAVYLCASSFGLTNTEAFFGQGTRLTVV.

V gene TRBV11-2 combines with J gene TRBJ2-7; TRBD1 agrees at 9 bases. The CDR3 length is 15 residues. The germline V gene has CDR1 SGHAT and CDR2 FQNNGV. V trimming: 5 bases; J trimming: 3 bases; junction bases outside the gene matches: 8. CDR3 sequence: CASSPHGTGIYEQYF. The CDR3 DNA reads TGTGCCAGCAGCCCCCACGGGACAGGGATCTACGAGCAGTACTTC.

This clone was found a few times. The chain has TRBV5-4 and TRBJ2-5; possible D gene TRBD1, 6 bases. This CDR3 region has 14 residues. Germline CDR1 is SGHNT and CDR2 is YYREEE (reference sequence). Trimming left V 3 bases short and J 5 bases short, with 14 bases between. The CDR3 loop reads CASSSGQSQETQYF. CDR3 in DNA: TGTGCCAGCAGCTCCGGACAGAGTCAGGAGACCCAGTACTTC.

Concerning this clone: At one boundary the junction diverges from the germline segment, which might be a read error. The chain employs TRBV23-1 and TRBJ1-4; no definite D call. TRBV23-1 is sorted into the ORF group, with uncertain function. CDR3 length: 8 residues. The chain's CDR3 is CASRKTVF. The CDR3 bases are TGCGCCAGCCGAAAAACTGTTTTT.